The T cell receptor (beta chain) under discussion was sequenced for a study of T-cell reconstitution after alpha-beta-depleted transplantation in children. The CDR3 length is 10 residues. The V gene's germline CDR1 is SQVTM and CDR2 ANQGSEA. Between the trimmed V and J ends, which lost 6 bases and 9 bases, there was a span of 9 bases. General observations from the study: Several hundred rapidly expanded clones from non-depleted graft cells reportedly supplied alpha-beta T cells about two months post-transplant. Newly produced T cells mostly accounted for T-cell counts and diversity one year post-transplant. After transplant, high TCRbeta diversity at day 60 in some patients arose from surviving recipient T cells and thymic progenitors.

As it was prepared, the TCRbeta library received unique molecular identifiers. Each CDR3 protein is one row after TCRdb ran MiXCR on the PCR reads. The data show about 870,000 distinct CDR3 sequences, with roughly 15% seen just once and under 6% held by the top ten. With regard to this clonotype: Its antigen is currently unknown.

This rearrangement joins TRBV29-1 to TRBJ2-1; D is unclear. The material sequenced was PBMCs, mostly from graft donor cells, taken 360 days after TCRalphabeta/CD19-depleted stem cell transplant. This receptor was obtained from a male patient aged 10 to 17 who had a stem cell transplant for acute lymphoblastic leukemia, so the T cells may come from the graft donor. In DNA, the CDR3 is TGCAGCGTGACCCTCAGTGAGCAGTTCTTC. Translating gives CSVTLSEQFF.